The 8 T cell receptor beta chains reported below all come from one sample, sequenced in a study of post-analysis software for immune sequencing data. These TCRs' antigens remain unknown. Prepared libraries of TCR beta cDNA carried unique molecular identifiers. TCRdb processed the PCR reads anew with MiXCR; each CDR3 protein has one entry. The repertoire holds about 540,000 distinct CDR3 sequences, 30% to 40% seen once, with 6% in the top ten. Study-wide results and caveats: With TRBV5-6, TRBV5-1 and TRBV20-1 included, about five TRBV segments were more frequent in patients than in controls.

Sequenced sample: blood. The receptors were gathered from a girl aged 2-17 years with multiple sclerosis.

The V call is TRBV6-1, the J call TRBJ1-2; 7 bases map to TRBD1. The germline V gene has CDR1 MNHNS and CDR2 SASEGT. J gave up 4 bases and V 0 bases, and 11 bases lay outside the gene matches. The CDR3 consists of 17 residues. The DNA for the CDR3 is TGTGCCAGCAGTGAAGCAGGACGGACAGGCAGGATCTATGGCTACACCTTC. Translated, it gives CASSEAGRTGRIYGYTF.

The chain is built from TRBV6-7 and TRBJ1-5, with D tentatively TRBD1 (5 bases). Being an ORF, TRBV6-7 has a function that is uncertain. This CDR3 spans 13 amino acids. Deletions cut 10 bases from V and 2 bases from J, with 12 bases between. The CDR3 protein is CAIAVGGNQPQHF. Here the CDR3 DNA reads TGTGCCATCGCGGTAGGGGGCAATCAGCCCCAGCATTTT.

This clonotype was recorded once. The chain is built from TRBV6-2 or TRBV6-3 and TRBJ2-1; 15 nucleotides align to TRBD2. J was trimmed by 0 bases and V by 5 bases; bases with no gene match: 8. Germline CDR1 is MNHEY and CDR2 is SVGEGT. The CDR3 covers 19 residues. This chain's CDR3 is CASSIGLAGGPLSYNEQFF. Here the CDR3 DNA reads TGTGCCAGCAGTATCGGACTAGCGGGGGGGCCCCTCTCCTACAATGAGCAGTTCTTC.

This CDR3 reads CASSQGGPTYEQYF. CDR3 nucleotide sequence: TGTGCCAGCAGCCAAGGCGGTCCTACCTACGAGCAGTACTTC. The J gene is TRBJ2-7, the V gene TRBV7-2; D is undetermined. CDR1 SGHTA and CDR2 FQGNSA come from the germline V gene. Trimming took 5 bases from V and 2 from J, leaving 13 bases between them. CDR3 size: 14 residues.

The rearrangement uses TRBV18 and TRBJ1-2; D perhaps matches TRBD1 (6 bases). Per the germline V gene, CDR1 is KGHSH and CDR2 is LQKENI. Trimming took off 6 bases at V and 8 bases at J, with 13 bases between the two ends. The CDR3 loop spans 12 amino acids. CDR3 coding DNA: TGTGCCAGCTCCCCGGGGGGCGAGGGCTACACCTTC. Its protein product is CASSPGGEGYTF.

The CDR3 spells CASSPWDTTREKLFF. The CDR3 region has the DNA TGTGCCAGCTCACCCTGGGACACTACGAGGGAAAAACTGTTTTTT. The chain is built from TRBV18 and TRBJ1-4; possibly TRBD1 for D (6 bases). The V and J ends lost 3 bases and 8 bases respectively, with 16 bases between them. This CDR3 is built from 15 residues. From germline, CDR1 is KGHSH and CDR2 LQKENI.

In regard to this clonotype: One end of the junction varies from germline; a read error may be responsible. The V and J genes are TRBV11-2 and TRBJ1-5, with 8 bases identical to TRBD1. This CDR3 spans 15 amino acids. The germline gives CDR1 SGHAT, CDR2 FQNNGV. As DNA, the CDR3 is TGTGTCAGCAGCCCCCGACAGGGGAGCAATCAGCCCCAGCATTTT. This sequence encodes CVSSPRQGSNQPQHF. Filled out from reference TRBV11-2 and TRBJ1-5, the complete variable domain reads EAGVAQSPRYKIIEKRQSVAFWCNPISGHATLYWYQQILGQGPKLLIQFQNNGVVDDSQLPKDRFSAERLKGVDSTLKIQPAKLEDSAVYLCVSSPRQGSNQPQHFGDGTRLSIL.

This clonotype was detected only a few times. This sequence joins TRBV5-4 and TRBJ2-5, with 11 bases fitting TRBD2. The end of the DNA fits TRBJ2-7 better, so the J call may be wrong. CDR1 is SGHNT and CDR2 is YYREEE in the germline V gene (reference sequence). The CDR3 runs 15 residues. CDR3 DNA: TGTGCCAGCAGCATCCCTAGCGGGGGGCCAGGCGAGCAGTACTTC. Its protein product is CASSIPSGGPGEQYF.